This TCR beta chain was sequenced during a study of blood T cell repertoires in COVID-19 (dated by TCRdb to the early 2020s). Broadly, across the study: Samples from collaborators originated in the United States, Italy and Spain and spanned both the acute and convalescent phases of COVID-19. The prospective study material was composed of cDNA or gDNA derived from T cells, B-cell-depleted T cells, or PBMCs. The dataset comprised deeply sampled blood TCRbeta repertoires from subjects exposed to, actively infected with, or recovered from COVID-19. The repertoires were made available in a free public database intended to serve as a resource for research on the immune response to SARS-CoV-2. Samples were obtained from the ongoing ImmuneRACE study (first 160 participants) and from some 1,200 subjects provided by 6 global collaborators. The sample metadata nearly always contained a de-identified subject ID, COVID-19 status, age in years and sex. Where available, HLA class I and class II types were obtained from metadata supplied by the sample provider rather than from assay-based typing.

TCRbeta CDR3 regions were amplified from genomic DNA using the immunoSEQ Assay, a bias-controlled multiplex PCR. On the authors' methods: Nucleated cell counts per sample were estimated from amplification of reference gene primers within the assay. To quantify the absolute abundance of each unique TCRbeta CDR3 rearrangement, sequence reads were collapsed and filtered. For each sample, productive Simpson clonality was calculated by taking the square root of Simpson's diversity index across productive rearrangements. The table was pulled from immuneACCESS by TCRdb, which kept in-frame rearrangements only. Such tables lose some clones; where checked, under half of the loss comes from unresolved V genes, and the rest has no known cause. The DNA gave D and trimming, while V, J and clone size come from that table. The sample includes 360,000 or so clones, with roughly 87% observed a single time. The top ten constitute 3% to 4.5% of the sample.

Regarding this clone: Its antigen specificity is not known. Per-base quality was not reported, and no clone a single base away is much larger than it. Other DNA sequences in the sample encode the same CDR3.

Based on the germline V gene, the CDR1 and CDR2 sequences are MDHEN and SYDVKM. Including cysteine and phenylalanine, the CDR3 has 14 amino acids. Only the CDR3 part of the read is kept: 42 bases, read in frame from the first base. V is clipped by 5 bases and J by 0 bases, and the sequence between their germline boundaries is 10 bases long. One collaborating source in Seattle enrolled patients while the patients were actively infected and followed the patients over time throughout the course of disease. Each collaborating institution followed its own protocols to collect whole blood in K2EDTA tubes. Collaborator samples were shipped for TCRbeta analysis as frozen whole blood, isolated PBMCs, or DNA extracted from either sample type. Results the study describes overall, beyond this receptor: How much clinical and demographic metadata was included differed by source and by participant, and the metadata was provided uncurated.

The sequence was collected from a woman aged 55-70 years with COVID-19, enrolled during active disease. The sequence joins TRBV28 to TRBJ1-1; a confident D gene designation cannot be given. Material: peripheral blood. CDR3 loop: CASSSTAMNTEAFF. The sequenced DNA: TGTGCCAGCAGTAGTACAGCCATGAACACTGAAGCTTTCTTT.